The entry below gives a single TCR beta chain sequence along with its context. There is no known antigen for this receptor. Base qualities are not provided; no much larger clone lies one nucleotide away. V sheds 1 base and J sheds 4 bases, leaving 8 bases between their ends. From the germline V gene, CDR1 is SGHVS and CDR2 is FNYEAQ. Its CDR3 holds 13 amino acids, cysteine through phenylalanine. The sequence is cut down to CDR3 DNA, 39 bases in frame from base 1. The data were obtained in a study of cytomegalovirus exposure and HLA in healthy donors (dated by TCRdb to between 2016 and 2019). Study-wide context: An earlier analysis of approximately 640 of the donors reported approximately 300 Gb of sequence data and more than 90 million unique TCR beta sequences from about 200 million T cells. Donor age, sex, ethnicity and CMV serostatus were compiled alongside the repertoire data. On average, around 240,000 unique TCR beta nucleotide sequences were sequenced per donor among 398 genotyped donors of the cohort, with around 19% of those sequences being non-productive. Rather than drawing on any new phenotypic data, the later analysis identified candidate immune exposures from TCR beta sequences and the way those sequences occurred across donors. Genome-wide SNP genotypes for about 60% of the 666 donors were used in a later genetic analysis, which treated that subset as a discovery cohort. An earlier analysis of roughly 580 of the donors used high-throughput TCR beta sequencing to judge whether each TCR beta V gene segment behaved as functional or pseudogenic. A later analysis re-examined previously published TCR beta repertoires from around 670 donors and added high-resolution HLA genotyping to investigate patterns of TCR occurrence. High-throughput TCR immunosequencing, statistical association of individual TCRs with disease status, and machine learning were combined to predict cytomegalovirus infection status. The study was designed to test whether signatures of past pathogen exposure could be identified by cataloging public T cell receptors. An early release covering 500 to 750 HLA-typed donors comprised approximately 290 gigabases of sequencing data and tens of millions of unique TCR sequences. Every repertoire in the discovery cohort had been generated on one and the same sequencing platform. Class I and class II HLA loci were covered by the typing at four-digit resolution. The number of typed donors differed by locus: roughly 620-630 for A, B, C, DRB1 and DQB1; roughly 510 for DQA1; around 610 for DPA1; and 400 to 480 for DPB1. The study used immunosequencing to profile the T cell repertoires of 670 or so subjects and linked those repertoires to cytomegalovirus serostatus. Of the approximately 400 genotyped donors, roughly 85% fell in the genetic ancestry cluster associated with self-reported Caucasian donors. Five DR-DQ haplotypes were handled as single units for association and clustering, since linkage in the cohort was strong. Along with the roughly 670-subject first cohort, a separate validation cohort of approximately 110 different subjects was used.

The paper's findings and limits, for the study overall: A further reported finding was that TCR beta sequences accurately predicted the HLA-A and HLA-B alleles for most subjects in the first cohort. Cytomegalovirus status was reported to be diagnosed by the classifier with high specificity and sensitivity in both the original and validation cohorts. The cohort was sequenced for TCR beta chains only, and without alpha or paired-chain data the features that could be detected were limited. Sequencing depth was assumed to be roughly uniform across donors in the presence/absence analyses, though that assumption may not hold. V-gene and J-gene trimming of TCR beta chains was associated with a missense DCLRE1C variant in a later genetic analysis, and the association was replicated in an independent cohort. The authors suggested that the approach could potentially be extended to other disease states and immunological phenotypes. Seventeen rarely observed V segments, including chromosome 9 orphons, were excluded from the earlier analysis of about 500 of the donors because counts were too low. Because HLA typing was unavailable for some donors at each locus, only the typed subset was used in association tests. A few of the identified cytomegalovirus-associated TCR beta chains were confirmed in vitro to be specific for cytomegalovirus antigens. Several of the top co-occurrence clusters appeared to be linked to parvovirus B19, influenza, CMV and Epstein-Barr virus, according to a later analysis. When HLA alleles, especially DR and DQ, strongly co-occurred, attributing TCR associations to individual alleles was difficult. The study gave a list of around 170 TCR beta chains associated with cytomegalovirus. Linkage disequilibrium might explain the correlated functional status among segregating V segments, but an unknown experimental factor could not be ruled out. In a later analysis, the rate of TCR association differed among HLA loci, with DRB1 alleles having the most associated TCRs and HLA-C alleles having the fewest. Across donors, most TCR sequences were observed very rarely, whereas some public TCRs were present in many individuals. In an earlier analysis of more than 500 of the donors, most TCR beta V segments appeared in productive rearrangements about 87% or about 30% of the time, broadly matching IMGT annotations. CMV serostatus was the only immune exposure information available for the cohort. Because the 87-base-pair reads could not distinguish some IMGT-functional V segments, including TRBV6-2 and TRBV6-3, those segments were excluded. According to a later genetic analysis, donors in an Asian-associated ancestry cluster had fewer N-insertions in productive TCRs than the approximately 670-donor mean. A group of highly shared sequence variants was considered likely to be a technical artifact of the sequencing pipeline. A later analysis found that most CMV-associated TCR beta chains appeared HLA-restricted, with HLA associations seemingly driven largely by CMV exposure. A later analysis associated about 17,000 TCR beta sequences with specific HLA alleles at a false discovery rate of 0.05. In a later analysis, HLA-associated TCR beta chains showed more clonal expansion and lower generation probabilities than non-associated chains that were equally common.

The cohort comprised under 700 healthy bone marrow donors. Cohort members were all nominally healthy when sampled, although unrecorded immune exposures were likely present. The donor was CMV seronegative and was included in the group of over 300 seronegative cohort members. A peripheral blood sample was provided by each donor, and peripheral blood mononuclear cells were used for TCR beta sequencing. Genomic DNA was extracted from the blood cell samples with the Qiagen DNeasy Blood Extraction Kit. Library generation was performed with the immunoSEQ multiplex PCR assay. For the multiplex PCR, a mixture combining 60 forward primers for TCR Vbeta segments and 13 reverse primers for TCR Jbeta segments was used. Amplification of the CDR3 region of rearranged TCR beta genes was performed with a multiplex PCR assay on genomic DNA. Amplified TCR beta libraries were sequenced as 87-base-pair reads on the Illumina HiSeq System. Per the original workflow: A later analysis tallied 75 million to 95 million unique TCR beta chains across the 600 to 700 repertoires, and approximately 9.9 million of those chains were shared by two or more donors. Raw reads were error-corrected and collapsed into unique sequences with a nearest-neighbor algorithm that merged closely related sequences to remove PCR and sequencing errors. CDR3 sequences were aligned to IMGT reference sequences to assign V, D and J gene segments. For a sequence to be retained, a match of at least six nucleotides was required to both a V gene segment and a J gene segment. A rearrangement counted as productive if the CDR3 had no stop codons and remained in frame with V and J, and every other rearrangement counted as non-productive. Following IMGT convention, CDR3 was defined as the stretch from the second conserved V-encoded cysteine to the conserved J-encoded phenylalanine. Sequences without an unambiguous match to a single V gene segment were excluded from the earlier analysis of 500 to 700 of the donors. In an earlier analysis of 500 to 750 of the donors, V segments were called functional above 56.7% productive rearrangements and were called segregating when the between-donor standard deviation exceeded 5%. To diagnose cytomegalovirus status from the catalog of TCR beta chain sequences, a statistical classification framework was built. In a later analysis, V and J genes were assigned by comparing TCR nucleotide sequences against IMGT/GENE-DB human TR gene sequences. Using the TCRdist pipeline, a later analysis assigned CDR3 sequences along with most-parsimonious VDJ recombination scenarios. In a later analysis, each TCR beta chain was defined by its CDR3 amino acid sequence together with its V-gene family, and reads lacking a unique V-gene family were excluded. To address suspected cross-contamination and a sequencing artifact, a later analysis removed several hundred highly shared, low-generation-probability nucleotide sequences. A later analysis calculated a clonal expansion index for each public chain from normalized within-repertoire ranks of inferred template counts. In a later analysis, generation probabilities were computed using a VDJ recombination model fitted to out-of-frame rearrangements, and the results were checked against IGoR. A later analysis scored TCR-TCR, TCR-HLA and TCR-CMV co-occurrence with hypergeometric tests, applying a repertoire-size bias correction to TCR pairs. A later analysis estimated false discovery rates by permuting HLA or CMV assignments 20 times. In a later analysis, co-occurring TCRs were grouped using DBSCAN, with TCRdist sequence similarity added in when clustering inside HLA-allele-positive subsets. Repertoires with fewer than 30,000 or more than 120,000 public chains were left out of co-occurrence clustering, as were a few repertoires with anomalous nucleotide sharing. TCRdb limited this immuneACCESS table to in-frame rearrangements with V and J called. A share of clones is missing; checked studies link under half to unresolved V genes, and the rest is unexplained. The D gene and trimming were derived from the DNA, and the V and J assignments and clone size from that table. Present in this sample are about 88,000 clones, under 85% of which were seen just once. The top ten hold approximately 3% of the sample.

Sequenced: PBMCs. The chain employs TRBV7-6 and TRBJ2-7; the D segment could be TRBD1, given 6 matching bases. This receptor was identified in a man under 40 in good health and CMV-seronegative. CDR3 sequence: CASSLGTAYEQYF. The nucleotide sequence reads TGTGCCAGCAGCTTAGGGACAGCGTACGAGCAGTACTTC. The full variable domain, with segments outside the CDR3 supplied by the reference TRBV7-6 and TRBJ2-7 proteins, appears as GAGVSQSPRYKVTKRGQDVALRCDPISGHVSLYWYRQALGQGPEFLTYFNYEAQQDKSGLPNDRFSAERPEGSISTLTIQRTEQRDSAMYRCASSLGTAYEQYFGPGTRLTVT.